The clone carrying this T cell receptor (beta chain) was recorded at least ten times. The data belong to a study of T-cell reconstitution after alpha-beta-depleted transplantation in children. The TCRbeta library incorporated unique molecular identifiers. Using its own MiXCR run on the PCR reads, TCRdb lists one record per CDR3 protein. The sample gives roughly 180,000 distinct CDR3 sequences, 14% to 15% of which show up once; less than 15% is in the top ten. The CDR3 has 15 amino acids. V gave up 5 bases and J gave up 5 bases; unmatched junction bases: 11. This sequence originates from a human donor who donated a stem cell graft to a child with acute lymphoblastic leukemia. The source was PBMCs from the stem cell graft donor, collected from the stem cell graft. V gene TRBV12-3 or TRBV12-4 combines with J gene TRBJ2-5; the match to TRBD1 covers 7 bases. Here the CDR3 DNA reads TGTGCCAGCAGTAAAAACACCCCACAGGGGGAGACCCAGTACTTC. Translated: CASSKNTPQGETQYF.